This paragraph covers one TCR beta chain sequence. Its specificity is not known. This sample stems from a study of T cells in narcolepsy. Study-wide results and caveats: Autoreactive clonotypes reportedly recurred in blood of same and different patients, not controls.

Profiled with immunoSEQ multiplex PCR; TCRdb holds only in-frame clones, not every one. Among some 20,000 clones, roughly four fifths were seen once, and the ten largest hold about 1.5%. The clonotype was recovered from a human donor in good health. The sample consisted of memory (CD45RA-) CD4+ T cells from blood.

The CDR3 here is CASSFSRLPPYNEQFF. The CDR3, as DNA: TGTGCCAGCAGTTTCTCCAGGCTTCCCCCCTACAATGAGCAGTTCTTC. V is TRBV27 and J is TRBJ2-1; D not certain. CDR1 is MNHEY and CDR2 is SMNVEV in the germline V gene (reference sequence). V lost 3 bases to trimming and J lost 2 bases, with 14 bases between them. The CDR3 runs to 16 residues.